The 25 T cell receptor beta chains below were found in one sample sequenced in a study of blood T cell repertoires in COVID-19. Sequenced by immunoSEQ multiplex PCR; TCRdb stores in-frame clones only, minus some. The sample has roughly 74,000 clones, roughly 86% seen once. Sequencing was carried out using peripheral blood. Receptors were obtained from a man in his 70s with acute or convalescent COVID-19.

In nucleotides, the CDR3 is TGCGCCAGCAGCTTGGAGGGGGGGTTGACAGATACGCAGTATTTT. It translates to CASSLEGGLTDTQYF. The rearrangement links TRBV5-1 to TRBJ2-3; D may be TRBD2 (7 bases). The CDR3 covers 15 residues. V lost 0 bases to trimming and J lost 3 bases, with 11 bases between them. CDR1 and CDR2 from the germline V gene are SGHRS and YFSETQ.

J is TRBJ1-1 and V is TRBV27; possibly TRBD1 for D (5 bases). The CDR3 has 16 residues. CDR1 is MNHEY, CDR2 SMNVEV, per germline (reference sequence). V lost 3 bases and J lost 5, with 19 bases in between. The CDR3 DNA reads as TGTGCCAGCAGTTTTCTTGGGGTGGGGGGGTATACTGAAGCTTTCTTT. This encodes CASSFLGVGGYTEAFF.

The chain couples TRBV9 to TRBJ2-5, with 11 bases that match TRBD2. Trimming took 4 bases from V and 5 from J; bases not matched to a gene: 13. Per the germline V gene, CDR1 is SGDLS and CDR2 is YYNGEE. The CDR3 spans 17 residues. The CDR3 loop reads CASSPTFSGRAGETQYF. The CDR3, as DNA: TGTGCCAGCAGCCCTACATTTAGCGGGAGGGCCGGGGAGACCCAGTACTTC.

The chain uses TRBV7-2 and TRBJ1-1; no reliable D call. This CDR3 has 15 residues. From germline, CDR1 is SGHTA and CDR2 FQGNSA. Trimming left V 0 bases short and J 6 bases short, with 14 bases between. CDR3: CASSLAPTGRAEAFF. CDR3 coding DNA: TGTGCCAGCAGCTTAGCGCCTACCGGGAGGGCTGAAGCTTTCTTT.

This chain links TRBV10-1 with TRBJ2-7; the match to TRBD1 covers 10 bases. The CDR3 totals 16 residues. The germline gives CDR1 WNHNN, CDR2 SYGVQD (reference sequence). J lost 3 bases, V lost 4 bases, and 9 bases had no gene match. CDR3 residues: CASSGPGTGDRYEQYF. CDR3 coding DNA: TGCGCCAGCAGTGGTCCCGGGACAGGGGACCGCTACGAGCAGTACTTC.

The chain joins TRBV4-2 to TRBJ2-4; tentative D call: TRBD2 (7 bases). CDR3 length: 19 residues. Germline loops: CDR1 LGHNA, CDR2 YNFKEQ. V was trimmed by 3 bases and J by 1 base, leaving 22 bases between them. The CDR3 here is CASSQGPLGGLRAKNIQYF. The CDR3 DNA sequence: TGTGCCAGCAGCCAGGGACCCCTCGGGGGGCTAAGGGCCAAAAACATTCAGTACTTC.

J is TRBJ1-1 and V is TRBV27; D is perhaps TRBD1 (5 bases). The CDR3 totals 11 residues. Trimming took off 10 bases at V and 4 bases at J, with 10 bases between the two ends. Germline V gives CDR1 MNHEY, CDR2 SMNVEV (reference sequence). The CDR3, as DNA: TGTGCCACAGAGCAGGGCACTGAAGCTTTCTTT. It translates to CATEQGTEAFF.

This clone was seen only a few times. The genes are TRBV12-3 or TRBV12-4 and TRBJ2-3; D is undetermined. The CDR3 totals 12 residues. With 3 bases removed from V and 8 bases from J, the gap between germline ends came to 9 bases. DNA of the CDR3: TGTGCCAGCAGTTTGCCGGGTGGTACGCAGTATTTT. It specifies CASSLPGGTQYF.

The chain joins TRBV19 to TRBJ2-6; a possible D gene is TRBD1 (6 bases). V lost 5 bases and J 1 base, leaving 15 bases between the germline ends. The CDR3 runs to 17 residues. Germline CDR1 is LNHDA and CDR2 is SQIVND (reference sequence). CDR3 protein: CASSLMHTGSGANVLTF. The DNA of the CDR3 is TGTGCCAGTAGTTTAATGCATACAGGGTCTGGGGCCAACGTCCTGACTTTC.

This chain links TRBV29-1 with TRBJ1-4; 7 nucleotides agree with TRBD1. The CDR3 runs to 13 residues. V was clipped by 7 bases and J by 7 bases; unmatched bases: 9. Looked up from germline, CDR1 is SQVTM and CDR2 is ANQGSEA. CDR3 bases: TGCAGCGCGGCTGAGGGGGCGCGTGAAAAACTGTTTTTT. Translating it yields CSAAEGAREKLFF. The complete variable domain, with remaining parts taken from reference TRBV29-1 and TRBJ1-4, reads SAVISQKPSRDICQRGTSLTIQCQVDSQVTMMFWYRQQPGQSLTLIATANQGSEATYESGFVIDKFPISRPNLTFSTLTVSNMSPEDSSIYLCSAAEGAREKLFFGSGTQLSVL.

The V and J genes are TRBV28 and TRBJ2-4; 9 bases match TRBD2. The CDR3 extends over 15 amino acids. V lost 2 bases to trimming and J lost 6 bases; unmatched junction nucleotides: 5. Germline V CDR1 and CDR2: MDHEN, SYDVKM. The chain's CDR3 is CASSLGAGGGNIQYF. The CDR3 DNA follows: TGTGCCAGCAGTTTAGGGGCGGGAGGGGGAAACATTCAGTACTTC.

This clone was seen only a few times. The chain links TRBV7-6 to TRBJ1-3, with TRBD1 matching over 9 bases. Germline assignment: CDR1 SGHVS and CDR2 FNYEAQ. Trimming at V came to 5 bases and at J to 1 base, leaving 6 bases not matched to a gene. This CDR3 comprises 16 residues. The CDR3 loop reads CASSQAGTGSGNTIYF. The CDR3 DNA is TGTGCCAGCAGCCAAGCCGGGACAGGGTCTGGAAACACCATATATTTT.

The gene calls are TRBV6-5 and TRBJ1-1, with TRBD1 identical over 7 bases. CDR1 and CDR2 from the germline V gene are MNHEY and SVGAGI. The V and J ends lost 0 bases and 4 bases, in that order; junction bases with no gene match: 8. The CDR3 contains 16 residues. In nucleotides, the CDR3 is TGTGCCAGCAGTTACTCGGAGGGGGCCGGTAGCACTGAAGCTTTCTTT. This translates into CASSYSEGAGSTEAFF.

The gene calls are TRBV9 and TRBJ2-1; TRBD2 matches at 7 bases. Germline V lookup: CDR1 SGDLS, CDR2 YYNGEE. This CDR3 is 17 amino acids long. Losses at the gene ends were 4 bases for V and 4 bases for J; bases not matched to a gene: 14. This CDR3 reads CASSPRGWSGMYNEQFF. The CDR3 nucleotides read TGTGCCAGCAGCCCCCGCGGTTGGAGCGGGATGTACAATGAGCAGTTCTTC.

Only one count was recorded for this clone. This chain uses TRBV7-3 with TRBJ2-2; 8 bases are shared with TRBD1. The V segment lost 2 bases and the J segment 3 bases; nucleotides outside the gene matches: 5. This CDR3 region has 16 residues. The germline V gene encodes CDR1 SGHTA and CDR2 FQGTGA. The CDR3 sequence is CASSLAAGGDTGELFF. CDR3 nucleotide sequence: TGTGCCAGCAGCTTAGCCGCAGGGGGCGACACCGGGGAGCTGTTTTTT.

The V gene is TRBV30, the J gene TRBJ1-4; 9 bases fit TRBD1. CDR1 is GTSNPN, CDR2 SVGIG, per germline (reference sequence). The CDR3 is 14 amino acids. The J segment lost 6 bases and the V segment lost 3 bases, leaving 5 bases of the junction unmatched. Written as DNA, the CDR3 is TGTGCCTGGAGGTCCGGGACAGGGTATGAAAAACTGTTTTTT. Translation gives CAWRSGTGYEKLFF.

The chain carries TRBV6-5 and TRBJ2-5; weak D call: TRBD1 (7 bases). The V end was cut by 7 bases, the J end by 2 bases, with 14 bases between. Per germline, CDR1 MNHEY and CDR2 SVGAGI. This CDR3 spans 14 amino acids. DNA of the CDR3: TGTGCCAGCACCCAGGGGGGTACGCAAGAGACCCAGTACTTC. It specifies CASTQGGTQETQYF.

This chain joins TRBV5-4 and TRBJ1-2; the match to TRBD1 covers 10 bases. From germline, CDR1 is SGHNT and CDR2 YYREEE (reference sequence). The CDR3 length is 13 residues. With 4 bases clipped from V and 10 bases from J, the junction kept 7 bases outside the gene matches. The CDR3 DNA reads TGTGCCAGCAGCCCCCGGGACAGGGGTGCCTACACCTTC. Protein product: CASSPRDRGAYTF.

This clone was seen more than once but under ten times. The rearrangement links TRBV6-6 to TRBJ2-5; TRBD2 matches at 9 bases. The CDR3 runs to 13 residues. Trimming removed 6 bases from V and 5 bases from J; junction bases left unmatched: 4. In germline, CDR1 is MNHNY, CDR2 SVGAGI (reference sequence). The CDR3 reads CASRGSGSETQYF. CDR3 nucleotide sequence: TGTGCCAGCAGGGGTAGCGGGAGTGAGACCCAGTACTTC.

This chain links TRBV6-5 with TRBJ2-1; tentatively, D is TRBD2 (6 bases). This CDR3 is 12 amino acids long. CDR1 and CDR2 from the germline V gene are MNHEY and SVGAGI. V was shortened by 6 bases and J by 9 bases, with 12 bases between the two germline ends. The CDR3 region has the DNA TGTGCCAGCAGCCTCCTGGGGGGTGAGCAGTTCTTC. It yields the protein CASSLLGGEQFF.

The chain couples TRBV3-1 (or the pseudogene TRBV3-2) to TRBJ2-3; 14 bases are a match to TRBD2. Looked up from germline, CDR1 is LGHDT and CDR2 is YNNKEL (reference sequence). Germline trimming cut 3 bases from V and 1 base from J; bases unmatched to any gene: 12. This CDR3 contains 20 residues. DNA of the CDR3: TGTGCCAGCAGCCACCCGGATCCGGGACTAGCGGGGGAATGCACAGATACGCAGTATTTT. The encoded protein is CASSHPDPGLAGECTDTQYF.

V is TRBV27 and J is TRBJ1-1; D ambiguous. Germline V gives CDR1 MNHEY, CDR2 SMNVEV (reference sequence). The CDR3 has 14 residues. V dropped 3 bases and J dropped 3 bases, with 11 bases sitting between them. Here the CDR3 reads CASSLMGRDTEAFF. Written as DNA, the CDR3 is TGTGCCAGCAGTTTGATGGGGAGGGACACTGAAGCTTTCTTT.

The chain is built from TRBV6-6 and TRBJ1-3; TRBD1 matches at 8 bases. This CDR3 is built from 15 residues. Germline CDR1 MNHNY, CDR2 SVGAGI (reference sequence). The ends lost 2 bases at V and 0 bases at J; junction bases unmatched: 0. The CDR3 reads CASSYTGGSGNTIYF. The CDR3 DNA reads TGTGCCAGCAGTTACACAGGGGGCTCTGGAAACACCATATATTTT.

The chain couples TRBV10-3 to TRBJ2-3, with 8 nucleotides matching TRBD2. Germline CDR1 reads ENHRY; CDR2 reads SYGVKD. The CDR3 runs to 15 residues. J gave up 2 bases and V 11 bases, and 12 bases lay outside the gene matches. CDR3 nucleotides: TGTGCCGCCGCCTCGAGCGGGGGATACACAGATACGCAGTATTTT. Encoded protein: CAAASSGGYTDTQYF.

V usage is TRBV5-8 and J usage is TRBJ2-7, with TRBD2 as a possible D gene (7 bases). CDR1 and CDR2 from the germline V gene are SGHTS and YDEGEE. Trimming took off 5 bases at V and 6 bases at J, with 21 bases between the two ends. CDR3 length equals 15 residues. The CDR3 is CASRGGGGRSREQYF. The CDR3 bases are TGTGCCAGCAGGGGGGGAGGGGGACGCTCCCGCGAGCAGTACTTC.